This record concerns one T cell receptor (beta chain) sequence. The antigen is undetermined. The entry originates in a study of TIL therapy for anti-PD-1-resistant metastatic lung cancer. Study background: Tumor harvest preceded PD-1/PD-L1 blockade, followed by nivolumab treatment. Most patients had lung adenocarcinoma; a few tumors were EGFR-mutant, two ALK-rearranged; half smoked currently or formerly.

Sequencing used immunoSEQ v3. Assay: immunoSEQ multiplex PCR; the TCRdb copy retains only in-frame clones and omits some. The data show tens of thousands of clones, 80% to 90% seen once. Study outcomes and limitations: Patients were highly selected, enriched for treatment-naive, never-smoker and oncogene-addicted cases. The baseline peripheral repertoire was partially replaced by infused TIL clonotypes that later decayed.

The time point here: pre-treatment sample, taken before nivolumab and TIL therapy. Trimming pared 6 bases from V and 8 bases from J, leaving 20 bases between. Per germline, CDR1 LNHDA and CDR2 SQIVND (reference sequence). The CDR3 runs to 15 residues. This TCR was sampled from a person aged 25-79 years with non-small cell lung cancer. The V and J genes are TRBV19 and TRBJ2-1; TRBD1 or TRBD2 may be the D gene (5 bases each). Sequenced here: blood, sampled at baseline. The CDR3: CASSSPGTLSDEQFF. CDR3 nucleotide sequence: TGTGCCAGTAGCTCCCCGGGGACCCTGAGCGATGAGCAGTTCTTC.